This is a list of T cell receptor beta chains from one sample in a study of blood T cell repertoires in COVID-19. Method: immunoSEQ multiplex PCR; TCRdb's copy keeps in-frame clones and lacks some. The sample has about 270,000 clones, roughly nine tenths seen once; the top ten hold 2% to 2.5%. The specimen sequenced was peripheral blood. The receptor source for this set is a man over 45 with acute or convalescent COVID-19. The CDR3 runs from the conserved cysteine through the conserved F or W. A D gene is named only where the DNA matches it firmly. Size is omitted from some rows. Given values are once, few, many or a class for expanded clones.

D gene | clone size | CDR3 length | J gene | V gene | CDR3 DNA | CDR3 protein
TRBD1 | . | 16 | TRBJ2-7 | TRBV4-1 | TGCGCCAGCAGCCAAGAGTCCGGGACAGGGAATCGCGAGCAGTACTTC | CASSQESGTGNREQYF
TRBD2 | . | 15 | TRBJ2-5 | TRBV7-3 | TGTGCCAGCAGCCCGAGCGGGGGGATCCAAGAGACCCAGTACTTC | CASSPSGGIQETQYF
. | . | 12 | TRBJ2-2 | TRBV9 | TGTGCCAGCAGTCAGGGGACCGGGGAGCTGTTTTTT | CASSQGTGELFF
TRBD1 | . | 17 | TRBJ1-6 | TRBV5-6 | TGTGCCAGCAGCTACCCCCCGGGACAGGTGATTAATTCACCCCTCCACTTT | CASSYPPGQVINSPLHF
. | . | 14 | TRBJ2-2 | TRBV5-8 | TGTGCCAGCAGCTTGGCCCAGAACACCGGGGAGCTGTTTTTT | CASSLAQNTGELFF
. | once | 16 | TRBJ1-2 | TRBV7-9 | TGTGCCAGCAGCCTAAGTGGGTACGACAGGTCCTATGGCTACACCTTC | CASSLSGYDRSYGYTF
TRBD1 | . | 17 | TRBJ1-5 | TRBV6-1 | TGTGCCAGCAGTGGGGGACAGGGGGGTCCCCAAAACCAGCCCCAGCATTTT | CASSGGQGGPQNQPQHF
TRBD2 | . | 18 | TRBJ2-1 | TRBV2 | TGTGCCAGCAGTGCTTACACCCGACTAGCGAGCTCCTACAATGAGCAGTTCTTC | CASSAYTRLASSYNEQFF
TRBD2 | . | 16 | TRBJ2-7 | TRBV19 | TGTGCCAGTAGTATAGCCCAGCGGGGGGGCCGGGACGAGCAGTACTTC | CASSIAQRGGRDEQYF
. | . | 15 | TRBJ2-7 | TRBV7-3 | TGTGCCAGCAGCCCTATCCCAGGACAGCTCTACGAGCAGTACTTC | CASSPIPGQLYEQYF
TRBD2 | . | 18 | TRBJ2-1 | TRBV5-4 | TGTGCCAGCAGCCTGAAGGCAGGTGGGGGGGGTAGAGTTAATGAGCAGTTCTTC | CASSLKAGGGGRVNEQFF
TRBD2 | once | 18 | TRBJ2-3 | TRBV3-1/TRBV3-2 | TGTGCCAGCAGCCAAGTGTGGGGGAGCGGGGGGGCCTTAGATACGCAGTATTTT | CASSQVWGSGGALDTQYF
. | . | 15 | TRBJ2-7 | TRBV11-2 | TGTGCCAGCAGCTCTCCGCGACAGACCCCCTACGAGCAGTACTTC | CASSSPRQTPYEQYF
. | . | 15 | TRBJ2-3 | TRBV4-1 | TGCGCCAGCAGCCAACCCCAACAAGGCACAGATACGCAGTATTTT | CASSQPQQGTDTQYF
TRBD1 | once | 13 | TRBJ1-4 | TRBV30 | TGTGCCTGCCGGGACAGGAGTAATGAAAAACTGTTTTTT | CACRDRSNEKLFF
. | once | 12 | TRBJ2-3 | TRBV5-8 | TGTGCCAGCAGAGGACTCGTAGATACGCAGTATTTT | CASRGLVDTQYF
TRBD1 | few | 15 | TRBJ1-1 | TRBV19 | TGTGCCAGTAGTATTTTGGGAACAGGGGGCGATTTAGCTTTCTTT | CASSILGTGGDLAFF
. | . | 13 | TRBJ1-4 | TRBV6-5 | TGTGCCAGCAGATCGGGGGAGGAAGAAAAACTGTTTTTT | CASRSGEEEKLFF
. | few | 14 | TRBJ2-2 | TRBV5-1 | TGCGCCAGCAAGGACTTGACGAACACCGGGGAGCTGTTTTTT | CASKDLTNTGELFF
. | . | 13 | TRBJ1-4 | TRBV2 | TGTGCCACCCAAAGGGAGGGTGGTGAAAAACTGTTTTTT | CATQREGGEKLFF